This T cell receptor (beta chain) stems from a study of cytomegalovirus exposure and HLA in healthy donors. 13 Jbeta primers and 60 Vbeta primers were used for the PCR. In the source study's methods: Later analysis identified tens of millions of unique TCR beta chains, about 10 million shared. Produced via immunoSEQ multiplex PCR; TCRdb's table is partial and in-frame only. V and J calls plus clone size are reproduced from that table; the DNA served to infer D and trimming. The data show about 190,000 clones, with around 75% seen just once and about 6% held by the top ten. The CDR3 totals 14 residues. Germline CDR1 reads SEHNR; CDR2 reads FQNEAQ (reference sequence). V was pared by 5 bases and J by 4 bases, with 11 bases between.

The chain is built from TRBV7-9 and TRBJ1-4; D is perhaps TRBD1 (5 bases). The receptor was isolated from a man between 35 and 55 years old in good health and CMV-seropositive. Sequencing was performed on PBMCs. CDR3 sequence (DNA): TGTGCCAGCAGCCATGACAGTAATAATGAAAAACTGTTTTTT. Its translation is CASSHDSNNEKLFF. The whole variable domain, filled in from reference TRBV7-9 and TRBJ1-4, reads DTGVSQNPRHKITKRGQNVTFRCDPISEHNRLYWYRQTLGQGPEFLTYFQNEAQLEKSRLLSDRFSAERPKGSFSTLEIQRTEQGDSAMYLCASSHDSNNEKLFFGSGTQLSVL.